Below are 8 T cell receptor beta chains sequenced from a single sample in a study of T cells in Graves' hyperthyroidism and ophthalmopathy. TCR beta CDR3 region amplification was performed from RNA transcripts. HTBI primers were employed in a first-round RT-PCR of the TCR CDR3. A single record per CDR3 protein comes from TCRdb applying MiXCR to the multiplex PCR reads. Of about 420,000 distinct CDR3 sequences in the sample, 15% to 19% are singletons; the top ten hold roughly 8%. Sequenced material: blood. These receptors were collected from a woman between 18 and 30 years old with Graves' hyperthyroidism.

This CDR3 reads CASRQGRGGRSTQYF. The CDR3 nucleotides read TGTGCCAGCAGACAAGGAAGGGGCGGGAGGTCTACGCAGTATTTT. The rearrangement uses TRBV11-2 and TRBJ2-3, with 8 bases aligning to TRBD2. CDR3 length: 15 amino acids. Unmatched junction bases numbered 13, after V lost 6 bases and J lost 8 bases. Germline V gene lookup returns CDR1 SGHAT and CDR2 FQNNGV.

The chain employs TRBV4-1 and TRBJ2-1; D is ambiguous. V was clipped by 4 bases and J by 7 bases, with 11 bases between them. From germline, CDR1 is MGHRA and CDR2 YSYEKL. The CDR3 contains 13 residues. CDR3 nucleotides: TGCGCCAGCAGCCCCCTGTTGGGGAATGAGCAGTTCTTC. Amino acids: CASSPLLGNEQFF.

This clonotype came up many times. The gene calls are TRBV29-1 and TRBJ2-7, with 8 bases matching TRBD2. J lost 5 bases, V lost 4 bases, and 4 bases had no gene match. CDR3 length: 12 residues. In germline, CDR1 is SQVTM, CDR2 ANQGSEA. CDR3 in DNA: TGCAGCGTTGTGCGGGGGGACCACGAGCAGTACTTC. Translation gives CSVVRGDHEQYF.

This clonotype was found many times. V usage is TRBV12-3 or TRBV12-4 and J usage is TRBJ2-1; TRBD2 agrees at 11 bases. The CDR3 has 15 residues. Unmatched junction bases numbered 2, after V lost 6 bases and J lost 1 base. CDR3 coding DNA: TGTGCCAGCAGCCGACTAGCGGGGTCCTACAATGAGCAGTTCTTC. Translated: CASSRLAGSYNEQFF.

This clonotype was counted only a few times. The rearrangement links TRBV18 to TRBJ2-7, with TRBD2 identical over 10 bases. Trimming removed 0 bases from V and 4 bases from J; junction bases left unmatched: 9. The CDR3 runs 17 residues. Germline loops: CDR1 KGHSH, CDR2 LQKENI. The CDR3 DNA reads TGTGCCAGCTCACCACCTTGGACTAGCGGAGGGGGGTACGAGCAGTACTTC. Protein product: CASSPPWTSGGGYEQYF.

This clonotype was recorded at least ten times. The V and J genes are TRBV6-1 and TRBJ2-5; D gene unclear. Germline lookup yields CDR1 MNHNS and CDR2 SASEGT. This CDR3 has 14 amino acids. The V end lost 5 bases, the J end lost 0 bases, and 10 bases lay between the germline ends. The CDR3 loop reads CASSPLEYQETQYF. DNA of the CDR3: TGTGCCAGCAGTCCCCTAGAGTACCAAGAGACCCAGTACTTC.

This clonotype was picked up a small number of times. The V gene is TRBV6-1, the J gene TRBJ2-3; 8 bases are shared with TRBD2. V trimming: 6 bases; J trimming: 8 bases; junction bases outside the gene matches: 10. Looked up from germline, CDR1 is MNHNS and CDR2 is SASEGT. This CDR3 comprises 14 residues. CDR3 DNA sequence: TGTGCCAGCAGCCCGACTAGCGAGCCGGGTACGCAGTATTTT. It specifies CASSPTSEPGTQYF.

The chain employs TRBV28 and TRBJ2-1; D unclear. CDR1 MDHEN and CDR2 SYDVKM come from the germline V gene. The CDR3 loop spans 16 amino acids. Trimming removed 5 bases from V and 0 bases from J, with 14 bases in between. The DNA for the CDR3 is TGTGCCAGCAGTGCCCCCGGGCGGACCTCCTACAATGAGCAGTTCTTC. Translating gives CASSAPGRTSYNEQFF.